This entry features one T cell receptor (beta chain) sequence. The table came from immunoSEQ multiplex PCR; TCRdb's copy has only in-frame clones and leaves some out. The data contain more than 200,000 clones, approximately 90% of them seen just once; the ten biggest clones take up approximately 2.4%. Germline V gene sequence: CDR1 SGHDT, CDR2 YYEEEE. V was clipped by 4 bases and J by 5 bases, with 9 bases between them. The CDR3 length is 12 residues. The data derive from a study of blood T cell repertoires in COVID-19. The source is a man aged 25-45 years with COVID-19, enrolled during active disease. Sequencing input: peripheral blood. The genes are TRBV5-6 and TRBJ1-1, with D maybe TRBD1 (5 bases). The CDR3 bases are TGTGCCAGCAGCGTCAGGGCGACTGAAGCTTTCTTT. Translation gives CASSVRATEAFF.